The 21 T cell receptor beta chains given below trace back to one sample, sequenced in a study of T cell clones after liver transplantation (dated by TCRdb to 2018 to 2020). Libraries were prepared through the immunoSEQ multiplex PCR assay. What TCRdb holds here is the immuneACCESS table cut down to in-frame rearrangements. Part of the clones is not present; checked against another copy, under half of the missing clones reflect an unresolved V gene, and the others are unexplained. The sample includes more than 65,000 clones, with roughly nine tenths observed a single time. The leading ten clones occupy less than 3.5% of the sample. In the paper's terms, the time point label means: pre-transplant. Sequences were derived from CD4+ T cells from blood, sampled before liver transplant. The receptors were sampled from a human donor who received a liver transplant.

The CDR3 bases are TGTGCCAGCGCCGGGGAGAACACAGATACGCAGTATTTT. This translates into CASAGENTDTQYF. The chain is built from TRBV6-1 and TRBJ2-3; a weak D match, TRBD2 (5 bases). Germline lookup yields CDR1 MNHNS and CDR2 SASEGT. This CDR3 is built from 13 residues. V was clipped by 8 bases and J by 2 bases, with 11 bases between them.

This chain's CDR3 is CASSPQGNSPLHF. In DNA form, the CDR3 reads TGTGCCAGCAGTCCCCAGGGAAATTCACCCCTCCACTTT. The chain employs TRBV6-5 and TRBJ1-6; D is perhaps TRBD1 (5 bases). V lost 5 bases and J lost 7, with 9 bases in between. Germline-derived CDR1 and CDR2 are MNHEY and SVGAGI. The CDR3 length is 13 residues.

As DNA, the CDR3 is TGTGCCAGCAGCCCGACACTAAACGGACCCGCCCGGGAGCAGTACTTC. Translated: CASSPTLNGPAREQYF. The J gene is TRBJ2-7, the V gene TRBV5-4; D not resolved. V lost 4 bases, J lost 7 bases, and 24 bases lay in between. The CDR3 length is 16 residues. Germline CDR1 SGHNT, CDR2 YYREEE (reference sequence). The complete variable domain, with remaining parts taken from reference TRBV5-4 and TRBJ2-7, reads ETGVTQSPTHLIKTRGQQVTLRCSSQSGHNTVSWYQQALGQGPQFIFQYYREEENGRGNFPPRFSGLQFPNYSSELNVNALELDDSALYLCASSPTLNGPAREQYFGPGTRLTVT.

The rearrangement joins TRBV19 to TRBJ1-2, with D unresolved. CDR1 and CDR2 from the germline V gene are LNHDA and SQIVND (reference sequence). The CDR3 has 17 residues. Trimming stripped 3 bases from V and 0 bases from J, with 17 bases between. The CDR3 region has the DNA TGTGCCAGTAGTATGGGGTTACTCGACCCAGCTAACTATGGCTACACCTTC. Protein product: CASSMGLLDPANYGYTF.

The chain carries TRBV19 and TRBJ2-7; maybe TRBD1 (5 bases). The germline V gene encodes CDR1 LNHDA and CDR2 SQIVND (reference sequence). The V and J ends lost 3 bases and 0 bases respectively, with 9 bases between them. The CDR3 is 14 residues long. The CDR3 region is CASSITTASYEQYF. The CDR3 DNA reads TGTGCCAGTAGTATCACGACAGCCTCCTACGAGCAGTACTTC.

This clone occurred once. The chain combines TRBV7-2 with TRBJ2-2; either TRBD1 or TRBD2 may supply D (5 bases each). V lost 1 base to trimming and J lost 0 bases, with 9 bases between them. The CDR3 has 16 residues. Germline assignment: CDR1 SGHTA and CDR2 FQGNSA. CDR3 sequence reads: CASSLVGGANTGELFF. The DNA for the CDR3 is TGTGCCAGCAGCTTAGTTGGGGGAGCGAACACCGGGGAGCTGTTTTTT.

This chain uses TRBV6-6 with TRBJ2-1; 8 bases are shared with TRBD1. The CDR3 runs 16 residues. Germline assignment: CDR1 MNHNY and CDR2 SVGAGI (reference sequence). V was pared by 0 bases and J by 8 bases, with 9 bases of the junction left unmatched. CDR3 sequence (DNA): TGTGCCAGCAGTTACTCGAGCGACAGGGGTAGTGATGAGCAGTTCTTC. This codes for CASSYSSDRGSDEQFF.

J is TRBJ1-3 and V is TRBV30, with D unresolved. V shed 4 bases and J shed 4 bases, with 5 bases lying between them. CDR1 and CDR2 (germline): GTSNPN, SVGIG (reference sequence). CDR3 length equals 11 residues. The chain's CDR3 is CAWNAGNTIYF. The CDR3 nucleotides are TGTGCCTGGAATGCCGGAAACACCATATATTTT.

The chain is built from TRBV30 and TRBJ2-1; perhaps D is TRBD1 or TRBD2 (5 bases each). Trimming shortened V by 3 bases and J by 8 bases, and 17 bases separated the two germline ends. The CDR3 is 14 residues long. Germline V gives CDR1 GTSNPN, CDR2 SVGIG (reference sequence). CDR3 amino acids: CAWSSGTSVDEQFF. Written as DNA, the CDR3 is TGTGCCTGGAGCTCCGGGACCTCCGTCGATGAGCAGTTCTTC.

The V and J genes are TRBV10-3 and TRBJ2-3, with 7 bases identical to TRBD2. V lost 4 bases, J lost 0 bases, and 10 bases stayed unmatched. This CDR3 has 17 residues. Per the germline V gene, CDR1 is ENHRY and CDR2 is SYGVKD. CDR3 DNA: TGTGCCATCAGTGGTGAAGGGGTAGCGGGTAGCACAGATACGCAGTATTTT. The encoded protein is CAISGEGVAGSTDTQYF.

This clone was seen only a few times. This chain uses TRBV19 with TRBJ2-7, with 8 positions matching TRBD2. Germline values: CDR1 LNHDA, CDR2 SQIVND (reference sequence). The CDR3 length is 14 residues. The V gene end was trimmed by 3 bases and the J gene end by 6 bases; junction bases not matched to a gene: 7. The CDR3 loop reads CASSMRRTSPEQYF. The CDR3 DNA sequence: TGTGCCAGTAGTATGAGGAGGACTAGCCCCGAGCAGTACTTC. The variable domain in full, with the rest retrieved from reference TRBV19 and TRBJ2-7, is DGGITQSPKYLFRKEGQNVTLSCEQNLNHDAMYWYRQDPGQGLRLIYYSQIVNDFQKGDIAEGYSVSREKKESFPLTVTSAQKNPTAFYLCASSMRRTSPEQYFGPGTRLTVT.

The chain combines TRBV18 with TRBJ2-1, with 10 bases lining up with TRBD2. Germline CDR1 KGHSH, CDR2 LQKENI. With V trimmed by 2 bases and J by 4 bases, 5 bases remained unmatched. The CDR3 consists of 16 residues. The CDR3 DNA is TGTGCCAGCTCACCAAGTCGGACTAGCGGTTACAATGAGCAGTTCTTC. This encodes CASSPSRTSGYNEQFF.

The V and J genes are TRBV2 and TRBJ2-1; D possibly corresponds to TRBD2 (6 bases). Germline CDR1 SNHLY, CDR2 FYNNEI. Trimming removed 6 bases at V and 5 bases at J, with 11 bases between. The CDR3 is made up of 13 amino acids. CDR3 bases: TGTGCCAGCAGCCGGGACTTTAACAATGAGCAGTTCTTC. It encodes CASSRDFNNEQFF.

The chain combines TRBV12-5 with TRBJ2-1; 16 bases are shared with TRBD2. The CDR3 extends over 18 amino acids. Germline CDR1 is LGHNT and CDR2 is FRNRAP. V lost 4 bases, J lost 0 bases, and 3 bases stayed unmatched. CDR3 nucleotides: TGTGCTAGTGGTTCGGGACTAGCGGGAGGGAGCTCCTACAATGAGCAGTTCTTC. This encodes CASGSGLAGGSSYNEQFF.

The chain uses TRBV7-9 and TRBJ1-4; D not resolved. Germline lookup yields CDR1 SEHNR and CDR2 FQNEAQ (reference sequence). The CDR3 runs 14 residues. Trimming removed 0 bases from V and 13 bases from J, with 15 bases in between. As DNA, the CDR3 is TGTGCCAGCAGCTTAGCCTCCCCACAGTATAGACTGTTTTTT. Its translation: CASSLASPQYRLFF.

The chain is built from TRBV5-1 and TRBJ1-1; perhaps TRBD1 as D (5 bases). From germline, CDR1 is SGHRS and CDR2 YFSETQ. V was trimmed by 1 base and J by 4 bases, leaving 11 bases between them. This CDR3 is built from 14 residues. The CDR3 reads CASSLNRDPTEAFF. In DNA form, the CDR3 reads TGCGCCAGCAGCTTGAACCGGGACCCCACTGAAGCTTTCTTT.

This chain links TRBV5-4 with TRBJ1-1, with 7 bases lining up with TRBD1. This CDR3 has 13 residues. Trimming took 4 bases from V and 2 from J; bases not matched to a gene: 2. Germline CDR1 SGHNT, CDR2 YYREEE (reference sequence). The CDR3 region is CASSGQANTEAFF. The CDR3 DNA is TGTGCCAGCAGCGGACAGGCTAACACTGAAGCTTTCTTT. The variable domain in full, completed from reference TRBV5-4 and TRBJ1-1, reads ETGVTQSPTHLIKTRGQQVTLRCSSQSGHNTVSWYQQALGQGPQFIFQYYREEENGRGNFPPRFSGLQFPNYSSELNVNALELDDSALYLCASSGQANTEAFFGQGTRLTVV.

The rearrangement uses TRBV11-3 and TRBJ2-7; no firm D call. Trimming removed 0 bases from V and 3 bases from J, with 9 bases in between. CDR1 is SGHNT and CDR2 is YENEEA in the germline V gene. The CDR3 consists of 14 residues. As DNA, the CDR3 is TGTGCCAGCAGCTTAGATAGGCACAACTACGAGCAGTACTTC. Translating gives CASSLDRHNYEQYF.

V is TRBV10-3 and J is TRBJ2-1, with TRBD2 identical over 11 bases. J was trimmed by 8 bases and V by 3 bases; bases with no gene match: 27. The CDR3 spans 22 residues. Germline CDR1 and CDR2: ENHRY and SYGVKD. This CDR3 is CAISDGRRGLFQASGRRDEQFF. Written as DNA, the CDR3 is TGTGCCATCAGTGATGGTCGTCGCGGACTCTTTCAGGCTAGCGGGAGGAGAGATGAGCAGTTCTTC.

The chain has TRBV7-9 and TRBJ1-1; TRBD1 matches at 8 bases. Germline V CDR1 and CDR2: SEHNR, FQNEAQ (reference sequence). The CDR3 spans 12 residues. Germline trimming cut 2 bases from V and 14 bases from J; bases unmatched to any gene: 7. This CDR3 is CASSLKDRAIFF. The CDR3 bases are TGTGCCAGCAGCTTAAAGGACAGGGCCATATTCTTT.

The genes are TRBV9 and TRBJ2-7; 11 positions match TRBD2. Germline-derived CDR1 and CDR2 are SGDLS and YYNGEE. The CDR3 spans 16 residues. The V segment lost 0 bases and the J segment 3 bases; nucleotides outside the gene matches: 5. As DNA, the CDR3 is TGTGCCAGCAGCGTAGCTGGAACTAGCGGGAGCTACGAGCAGTACTTC. Protein sequence: CASSVAGTSGSYEQYF. The full variable domain, with the rest looked up from reference TRBV9 and TRBJ2-7, is DSGVTQTPKHLITATGQRVTLRCSPRSGDLSVYWYQQSLDQGLQFLIQYYNGEERAKGNILERFSAQQFPDLHSELNLSSLELGDSALYFCASSVAGTSGSYEQYFGPGTRLTVT.